This T cell receptor (beta chain) is drawn from a study of blood T cells in healthy people across ages. The authors ran a second PCR of about 7 to 12 cycles using a sample-barcoded 5' primer and a J-beta primer mix. TCRdb re-called the 5' RACE reads with MiXCR, one entry per CDR3 protein. The sample holds roughly 800,000 distinct CDR3 sequences; about 62% are singletons and the top ten take 20% to 25%. Germline CDR1 is MNHEY and CDR2 is SVGAGI. J gave up 3 bases and V 4 bases, and 12 bases lay outside the gene matches. The CDR3 consists of 19 residues. The chain has TRBV6-5 and TRBJ2-7; TRBD2 agrees at 16 bases. This receptor was taken from a man younger than 45 in good health. The sequencing input was blood. DNA for the CDR3: TGTGCCAGCAGTTCAACCGGGACTAGCGGGAGGGCCGATCTCTACGAGCAGTACTTC. This translates into CASSSTGTSGRADLYEQYF.